One sample yielded the 32 T cell receptor beta chains listed below, sequenced in a study of blood T cell repertoires in COVID-19. Sequencing was performed with immunoSEQ multiplex PCR; in TCRdb, only in-frame clones are kept and a portion is missing. Seen here are around 160,000 clones, approximately 90% observed once, and the top ten hold roughly 2.3%. Sequencing input: peripheral blood. The receptors here all came from a man between 18 and 29 years old with acute or convalescent COVID-19.

CDR3 nucleotide sequence: TGTGCCAGCAGCCGCTGGGCTGGGGACAGGGCTGCCTACGAGCAGTACTTC. It yields the protein CASSRWAGDRAAYEQYF. This chain links TRBV7-6 with TRBJ2-7; 9 bases are a match to TRBD1. J lost 2 bases, V lost 5 bases, and 13 bases had no gene match. The CDR3 sequence is 17 residues long. Germline V gene data show CDR1 as SGHVS and CDR2 as FNYEAQ. Using reference TRBV7-6 and TRBJ2-7 for the parts outside the CDR3, the full variable domain is GAGVSQSPRYKVTKRGQDVALRCDPISGHVSLYWYRQALGQGPEFLTYFNYEAQQDKSGLPNDRFSAERPEGSISTLTIQRTEQRDSAMYRCASSRWAGDRAAYEQYFGPGTRLTVT.

The chain has TRBV9 and TRBJ1-6; 7 nucleotides align to TRBD1. The trim removed 0 bases at V and 14 bases at J, leaving 14 bases unmatched. There are 16 residues in the CDR3. The germline V gene encodes CDR1 SGDLS and CDR2 YYNGEE. The CDR3 nucleotides are TGTGCCAGCAGCGTAGGGGCTGGGGACAGCCGTAGGGCCCTCCACTTT. Encoded protein: CASSVGAGDSRRALHF.

The CDR3: CASSQETGGGSYGAFF. Written as DNA, the CDR3 is TGTGCCAGCAGTCAAGAGACAGGGGGGGGCTCTTATGGAGCTTTCTTT. The chain joins TRBV6-1 to TRBJ1-1, with TRBD1 matching over 9 bases. This CDR3 spans 16 amino acids. Germline V lookup: CDR1 MNHNS, CDR2 SASEGT. Unmatched junction bases numbered 17, after V lost 5 bases and J lost 10 bases.

This chain joins TRBV5-1 and TRBJ2-7, with TRBD1 identical over 7 bases. This CDR3 spans 12 amino acids. V was clipped by 4 bases and J by 6 bases; unmatched bases: 4. CDR1 SGHRS and CDR2 YFSETQ come from the germline V gene. The CDR3 DNA sequence: TGCGCCAGCAGCACTTACAGGGGCGAGCAGTACTTC. Translated: CASSTYRGEQYF.

The chain is built from TRBV5-1 and TRBJ1-4, with D perhaps matching TRBD1 (6 bases). Per the germline V gene, CDR1 is SGHRS and CDR2 is YFSETQ. V lost 5 bases, J lost 8 bases, and 16 bases lay in between. The CDR3 is 14 residues long. This CDR3 reads CASRESGAEEKLFF. CDR3 in DNA: TGCGCCAGCAGAGAGTCAGGGGCGGAGGAAAAACTGTTTTTT.

This clone has only one observation. The chain uses TRBV27 and TRBJ2-7; 9 bases align to TRBD1. The CDR3 has 15 residues. Trimming removed 5 bases from V and 3 bases from J; junction bases left unmatched: 8. The germline gives CDR1 MNHEY, CDR2 SMNVEV (reference sequence). The CDR3 is CASSQTGTGIYEQYF. The CDR3 nucleotides are TGTGCCAGCAGTCAAACCGGGACAGGGATCTACGAGCAGTACTTC.

CDR3 DNA: TGTGCCAGCCGACAGACAGGGATCGGAAACACCATATATTTT. Its translation is CASRQTGIGNTIYF. The chain links TRBV19 to TRBJ1-3, with 7 bases lining up with TRBD1. The V gene's germline CDR1 is LNHDA and CDR2 SQIVND (reference sequence). The ends lost 9 bases at V and 4 bases at J; junction bases unmatched: 9. This CDR3 has 14 amino acids.

This chain links TRBV19 with TRBJ1-2; a possible D gene is TRBD1 (5 bases). This CDR3 is built from 16 residues. The germline V gene encodes CDR1 LNHDA and CDR2 SQIVND (reference sequence). Trimming shortened V by 2 bases and J by 4 bases, and 17 bases separated the two germline ends. The CDR3 sequence is CASSINVPGVGYGYTF. CDR3 nucleotides: TGTGCCAGTAGTATAAATGTGCCGGGGGTAGGCTATGGCTACACCTTC.

The count of this clone is one. The rearrangement links TRBV6-4 to TRBJ2-3, with 8 bases that match TRBD2. The V segment lost 3 bases and the J segment 4 bases; nucleotides outside the gene matches: 9. From germline, CDR1 is MRHNA and CDR2 SNTAGT. The CDR3 spans 16 residues. This CDR3 reads CASSEHPGLEADTQYF. CDR3 DNA: TGTGCCAGCAGTGAACACCCGGGACTAGAGGCAGATACGCAGTATTTT.

The gene calls are TRBV6-4 and TRBJ2-3, with a weak D call TRBD2 (5 bases). The CDR3 consists of 16 residues. V lost 3 bases and J lost 0, with 13 bases in between. Germline V gene sequence: CDR1 MRHNA, CDR2 SNTAGT. CDR3 region: CASSERAEASTDTQYF. The DNA of the CDR3 is TGTGCCAGCAGTGAACGAGCGGAAGCTAGCACAGATACGCAGTATTTT.

The chain couples TRBV27 to TRBJ1-5, with D perhaps matching TRBD1 (5 bases). Per germline, CDR1 MNHEY and CDR2 SMNVEV (reference sequence). V shed 5 bases and J shed 0 bases, with 11 bases lying between them. The length of the CDR3 is 15 residues. In nucleotides, the CDR3 is TGTGCCAGCAGTCCGCGGGGGTATAGCAATCAGCCCCAGCATTTT. It encodes CASSPRGYSNQPQHF.

The rearrangement links TRBV18 to TRBJ1-3, with D possibly being TRBD1 (6 bases). Trimming cost V 6 bases and J 2 bases, with 14 bases left between them. The CDR3 loop spans 15 amino acids. Per germline, CDR1 KGHSH and CDR2 LQKENI. CDR3 sequence: CASSQTGTPGNTIYF. CDR3 DNA sequence: TGTGCCAGCTCTCAAACAGGGACGCCTGGAAACACCATATATTTT.

This chain joins TRBV6-1 and TRBJ1-6; 11 bases align to TRBD1. CDR1 is MNHNS, CDR2 SASEGT, per germline. The ends lost 2 bases at V and 9 bases at J; junction bases unmatched: 6. This CDR3 is 16 amino acids long. The CDR3 region is CASSEMGQGVTSPLHF. CDR3 in DNA: TGTGCCAGCAGTGAAATGGGACAGGGGGTGACTTCACCCCTCCACTTT.

CDR3 bases: TGTGCCAGTAGTCCGCCCCCCAGGGGGCTCATGAACACTGAAGCTTTCTTT. Translation gives CASSPPPRGLMNTEAFF. V and J are TRBV19 and TRBJ1-1, with TRBD1 matching 8 bases. Germline CDR1 and CDR2: LNHDA and SQIVND (reference sequence). Unmatched junction bases numbered 11, after V lost 5 bases and J lost 0 bases. This CDR3 region has 17 residues.

The chain carries TRBV6-5 and TRBJ2-7, with TRBD1 matching 8 bases. Per the germline V gene, CDR1 is MNHEY and CDR2 is SVGAGI. CDR3 length equals 12 residues. Trimming took 6 bases from V and 6 from J; bases not matched to a gene: 4. Here the CDR3 reads CASRRTGGEQYF. The CDR3, as DNA: TGTGCCAGCAGGCGCACAGGGGGCGAGCAGTACTTC.

This chain links TRBV7-9 with TRBJ1-1; no clear D. Germline-derived CDR1 and CDR2 are SEHNR and FQNEAQ (reference sequence). The length of the CDR3 is 13 residues. V was trimmed by 4 bases and J by 5 bases, leaving 11 bases between them. CDR3 in amino acids: CASSSSTETEAFF. The CDR3, as DNA: TGTGCCAGCAGCTCGAGTACAGAGACTGAAGCTTTCTTT.

This clone was recorded a few times. The chain carries TRBV5-1 and TRBJ2-3; 8 bases agree with TRBD1. The CDR3 has 12 amino acids. V shed 4 bases and J 7 bases; nucleotides not matched to a gene: 2. The germline V gene encodes CDR1 SGHRS and CDR2 YFSETQ. For the CDR3, the DNA is TGCGCCAGCAGCCCCAGGGGGCATACGCAGTATTTT. Encoded protein: CASSPRGHTQYF.

This chain uses TRBV6-2 or TRBV6-3 with TRBJ1-4, with a tentative D call TRBD1 (5 bases). Germline CDR1 reads MNHEY; CDR2 reads SVGEGT. The CDR3 covers 13 residues. Trimming removed 5 bases at V and 6 bases at J, with 10 bases between. The CDR3 nucleotides are TGTGCCAGCAGTAGACAGACGCATGAAAAACTGTTTTTT. Translated: CASSRQTHEKLFF.

This clone was counted between two and nine times. The chain is built from TRBV19 and TRBJ1-5; D not resolved. With 3 bases removed from V and 7 bases from J, the gap between germline ends came to 16 bases. Germline CDR1 is LNHDA and CDR2 is SQIVND (reference sequence). This CDR3 has 15 residues. The CDR3 sequence: CASSIGDGGSQPQHF. In DNA, the CDR3 is TGTGCCAGTAGTATTGGAGACGGAGGTTCGCAGCCCCAGCATTTT.

V and J are TRBV9 and TRBJ1-2; 7 bases line up with TRBD1. Germline CDR1 and CDR2: SGDLS and YYNGEE. V was pared by 0 bases and J by 4 bases, with 9 bases of the junction left unmatched. The CDR3 is 16 residues long. In DNA form, the CDR3 reads TGTGCCAGCAGCGTAGGACAGGGAGAAACTCTCTATGGCTACACCTTC. It codes for CASSVGQGETLYGYTF.

CDR3: CSVELDRVFTEAFF. The CDR3 bases are TGCAGCGTTGAACTGGACAGGGTGTTCACTGAAGCTTTCTTT. The rearrangement joins TRBV29-1 to TRBJ1-1; 8 bases fit TRBD1. The length of the CDR3 is 14 residues. Germline values: CDR1 SQVTM, CDR2 ANQGSEA. J gave up 4 bases and V 2 bases, and 6 bases lay outside the gene matches.

The rearrangement links TRBV19 to TRBJ1-2; TRBD1 might be the D (5 bases). In germline, CDR1 is LNHDA, CDR2 SQIVND (reference sequence). V gave up 9 bases and J gave up 2 bases, with 13 bases separating them. This CDR3 is built from 13 residues. CDR3 sequence: CASISSGNYGYTF. The DNA for the CDR3 is TGTGCCAGCATTTCGTCAGGGAACTATGGCTACACCTTC.

J is TRBJ2-7 and V is TRBV9; D remains ambiguous. Between the trimmed V and J ends, which lost 3 bases and 4 bases, there was a span of 8 bases. Germline CDR1 is SGDLS and CDR2 is YYNGEE. The CDR3 has 12 amino acids. CDR3 protein: CASSGYGYEQYF. CDR3 DNA: TGTGCCAGCAGCGGCTACGGTTACGAGCAGTACTTC.

The rearrangement uses TRBV5-1 and TRBJ1-2; weak D call: TRBD1 (6 bases). The ends were cut back, 4 bases at V and 5 bases at J, with 18 bases in the middle. The CDR3 contains 15 residues. CDR1 and CDR2 (germline): SGHRS, YFSETQ. CDR3 in amino acids: CASSVHEGDAYGYTF. The CDR3, as DNA: TGCGCCAGCAGCGTCCACGAGGGGGACGCTTATGGCTACACCTTC.

This clone was recorded a few times. This chain links TRBV24-1 with TRBJ2-1; 9 bases align to TRBD2. In germline, CDR1 is KGHDR, CDR2 SFDVKD. Germline trimming cut 6 bases from V and 4 bases from J; bases unmatched to any gene: 6. This CDR3 spans 15 amino acids. Here the CDR3 DNA reads TGTGCCACCAGTCGAGCGGGGGGACTATACAATGAGCAGTTCTTC. Amino acids: CATSRAGGLYNEQFF.

This clone has only one observation. The chain has TRBV2 and TRBJ1-1; perhaps TRBD1 as D (6 bases). The V end lost 5 bases, the J end lost 7 bases, and 11 bases lay between the germline ends. CDR3 length: 12 amino acids. Germline CDR1 and CDR2: SNHLY and FYNNEI. DNA of the CDR3: TGTGCCAGCAGTCGACAGGTGATTGAAGCTTTCTTT. This codes for CASSRQVIEAFF. Drawing the rest from reference TRBV2 and TRBJ1-1, the complete variable domain is EPEVTQTPSHQVTQMGQEVILRCVPISNHLYFYWYRQILGQKVEFLVSFYNNEISEKSEIFDDQFSVERPDGSNFTLKIRSTKLEDSAMYFCASSRQVIEAFFGQGTRLTVV.

The chain combines TRBV21-1 with TRBJ2-7; TRBD1 is the table's D call and was not checked against the DNA. TRBV21-1 has pseudogene status. The CDR3 totals 19 residues. The CDR3 sequence: CASSNPKRQGAPVPYEQYF. CDR3 coding DNA: TGTGCCAGCAGCAACCCTAAGCGACAGGGGGCTCCTGTACCCTACGAGCAGTACTTC.

CDR3: CASSAGLAEREFF. DNA of the CDR3: TGCGCCAGCAGCGCGGGACTAGCGGAGAGGGAGTTCTTC. This rearrangement joins TRBV5-1 to TRBJ2-1, with 11 positions matching TRBD2. Germline trimming cut 4 bases from V and 14 bases from J; bases unmatched to any gene: 8. Germline V lookup: CDR1 SGHRS, CDR2 YFSETQ. The CDR3 extends over 13 amino acids.

This clone was counted a single time. The chain joins TRBV7-8 to TRBJ1-2; D gene unclear. Germline V lookup: CDR1 SGHVS, CDR2 FQNEAQ. The V gene lost 4 bases and the J gene lost 8 bases, with 14 bases spanning the gap. The CDR3 extends over 13 amino acids. CDR3 nucleotide sequence: TGTGCCAGCAGCTCGGCCGACTCGAGGGGCTACACCTTC. This codes for CASSSADSRGYTF. Filled out from reference TRBV7-8 and TRBJ1-2, the complete variable domain reads GAGVSQSPRYKVAKRGQDVALRCDPISGHVSLFWYQQALGQGPEFLTYFQNEAQLDKSGLPSDRFFAERPEGSVSTLKIQRTQQEDSAVYLCASSSADSRGYTFGSGTRLTVV.

This clone was picked up one time. CDR3 nucleotides: TGTGCCAGCAGCCTGCAGGGCCTGGACTATGGCTACACCTTC. Translated: CASSLQGLDYGYTF. The chain couples TRBV7-8 to TRBJ1-2, with a tentative D call TRBD1 (5 bases). Germline V gene sequence: CDR1 SGHVS, CDR2 FQNEAQ. The CDR3 contains 14 residues. V gave up 5 bases and J gave up 3 bases, with 13 bases separating them. Full variable domain (remainder filled in from reference TRBV7-8 and TRBJ1-2): GAGVSQSPRYKVAKRGQDVALRCDPISGHVSLFWYQQALGQGPEFLTYFQNEAQLDKSGLPSDRFFAERPEGSVSTLKIQRTQQEDSAVYLCASSLQGLDYGYTFGSGTRLTVV.

This sequence joins TRBV14 and TRBJ2-1; D possibly corresponds to TRBD1 (5 bases). V dropped 6 bases and J dropped 5 bases, with 11 bases sitting between them. The CDR3 has 13 amino acids. The germline V gene encodes CDR1 SGHDN and CDR2 FVKESK. CDR3 sequence reads: CASSQGLHNEQFF. The CDR3 nucleotides read TGTGCCAGCAGTCAGGGCCTCCACAATGAGCAGTTCTTC.

The chain links TRBV5-1 to TRBJ2-7, with 10 bases aligning to TRBD2. J was trimmed by 3 bases and V by 1 base; bases with no gene match: 13. Germline CDR1 SGHRS, CDR2 YFSETQ. This CDR3 region has 18 residues. CDR3 in DNA: TGCGCCAGCAGCTTGAGGGATCCGCTAGCGGGAGCCGGCTACGAGCAGTACTTC. This sequence encodes CASSLRDPLAGAGYEQYF.